Below, 20 T cell receptor beta chains from the same sample are listed, as sequenced in a study of graft-versus-host responses after intestinal transplantation. Sequencing was performed with immunoSEQ multiplex PCR; in TCRdb, only in-frame clones are kept and a portion is missing. Of just over 95,000 clones listed, 80% to 95% are singletons. The antigens these receptors bind are not known. Here the sequenced sample was unstimulated CD4+ T cells sorted from spleen or lymph node cells, taken before intestinal transplant. The origin of the receptors is a human donor who received an intestinal transplant.

The chain is built from TRBV18 and TRBJ2-1, with 8 bases that match TRBD2. Germline V lookup: CDR1 KGHSH, CDR2 LQKENI. This CDR3 is 15 amino acids long. V was pared by 5 bases and J by 1 base, with 4 bases of the junction left unmatched. The CDR3 loop reads CASSSTSGSYNEQFF. CDR3 sequence (DNA): TGTGCCAGCTCATCAACTAGCGGTTCCTACAATGAGCAGTTCTTC.

This sequence joins TRBV10-3 and TRBJ1-1; 8 bases fit TRBD1. The CDR3 spans 14 residues. Per the germline V gene, CDR1 is ENHRY and CDR2 is SYGVKD. V shed 4 bases, J shed 1 base, and the junction held 2 bases outside the gene matches. The CDR3 coding sequence is TGTGCCATCAGTGGGGACAGGTCGAACACTGAAGCTTTCTTT. Its protein product is CAISGDRSNTEAFF.

V and J are TRBV5-6 and TRBJ1-5; D is uncertain. This CDR3 region has 14 residues. Germline loops: CDR1 SGHDT, CDR2 YYEEEE. Trimming removed 1 base from V and 1 base from J, with 6 bases in between. CDR3 DNA sequence: TGTGCCAGCAGCTTGCAAGAGAGCAATCAGCCCCAGCATTTT. Its translation: CASSLQESNQPQHF.

The chain combines TRBV19 with TRBJ2-1; 9 positions agree with TRBD1. The CDR3 sequence is 15 residues long. Germline CDR1 reads LNHDA; CDR2 reads SQIVND (reference sequence). The V gene end was trimmed by 3 bases and the J gene end by 5 bases; junction bases not matched to a gene: 5. The CDR3 protein is CASSIPGQGHNEQFF. The CDR3, as DNA: TGTGCCAGTAGTATCCCGGGACAGGGACACAATGAGCAGTTCTTC.

This chain joins TRBV19 and TRBJ2-5, with TRBD1 as a possible D gene (5 bases). Germline assignment: CDR1 LNHDA and CDR2 SQIVND (reference sequence). Trimming took 2 bases from V and 2 from J, leaving 12 bases between them. The CDR3 is 15 amino acids. CDR3 sequence: CASSISAGQQETQYF. The CDR3 DNA reads as TGTGCCAGTAGTATATCGGCAGGGCAACAAGAGACCCAGTACTTC.

The V gene is TRBV5-1, the J gene TRBJ2-1; TRBD2 matches at 12 bases. The germline V gene encodes CDR1 SGHRS and CDR2 YFSETQ. This CDR3 comprises 16 residues. Unmatched junction bases numbered 6, after V lost 1 base and J lost 7 bases. CDR3 amino acids: CASSLILAGGSNEQFF. CDR3 in DNA: TGCGCCAGCAGCTTGATACTAGCGGGGGGATCAAATGAGCAGTTCTTC.

This clone was seen once. The rearrangement uses TRBV7-3 and TRBJ2-1; 11 nucleotides line up with TRBD2. The V gene end was trimmed by 4 bases and the J gene end by 8 bases; junction bases not matched to a gene: 10. CDR1 SGHTA and CDR2 FQGTGA come from the germline V gene. The CDR3 covers 16 residues. The CDR3 is CASSSVLAGGGDEQFF. CDR3 DNA: TGTGCCAGCAGCTCCGTTCTAGCGGGGGGCGGGGATGAGCAGTTCTTC.

J is TRBJ2-4 and V is TRBV12-1; the table's D gene call, TRBD2, was not cross checked with the DNA. TRBV12-1 is designated a pseudogene. The CDR3 runs 17 residues. CDR3 DNA: TGTGCCAGCAGCTTGACTAGCGGGGGGGTAGCCAAAAACATTCAGTACTTC. This gives the protein CASSLTSGGVAKNIQYF.

Written as DNA, the CDR3 is TGTGCCAGCAGCGTAGGGACAGGGTCCCTCTACGAGCAGTACTTC. Translating it yields CASSVGTGSLYEQYF. The chain recombines TRBV9 with TRBJ2-7; 8 bases are a match to TRBD1. Germline values: CDR1 SGDLS, CDR2 YYNGEE. After removal of 0 bases from V and 3 bases from J, the junction contained 5 bases not matched to a gene. The CDR3 spans 15 residues.

V and J are TRBV5-1 and TRBJ1-6; 9 nucleotides agree with TRBD1. V gave up 3 bases and J gave up 7 bases; unmatched junction bases: 2. CDR1 is SGHRS and CDR2 is YFSETQ in the germline V gene. The CDR3 consists of 14 residues. CDR3 DNA sequence: TGCGCCAGCAGCTCCGGACAGGGGAATTCACCCCTCCACTTT. This codes for CASSSGQGNSPLHF.

This rearrangement joins TRBV30 to TRBJ1-6, with a weak D call TRBD1 (5 bases). The length of the CDR3 is 13 residues. The V gene lost 2 bases and the J gene lost 14 bases, with 16 bases spanning the gap. Germline V gene lookup returns CDR1 GTSNPN and CDR2 SVGIG (reference sequence). CDR3 protein: CAWSLRGRASLHF. For the CDR3, the DNA is TGTGCCTGGAGTCTTCGGGGGAGGGCATCCCTCCACTTT.

The rearrangement joins TRBV5-1 to TRBJ1-1; possibly TRBD1 for D (6 bases). This CDR3 has 16 amino acids. The germline V gene has CDR1 SGHRS and CDR2 YFSETQ. The ends were cut back, 0 bases at V and 0 bases at J, with 12 bases in the middle. CDR3 region: CASSLVGSGVNTEAFF. The CDR3 DNA reads TGCGCCAGCAGCTTGGTTGGCTCAGGGGTGAACACTGAAGCTTTCTTT.

This chain uses TRBV6-5 with TRBJ2-3; 8 nucleotides line up with TRBD1. The V and J ends lost 5 bases and 1 base, in that order; junction bases with no gene match: 5. The CDR3 has 15 residues. Germline-derived CDR1 and CDR2 are MNHEY and SVGAGI. CDR3 sequence: CASSPGGWGTDTQYF. In nucleotides, the CDR3 is TGTGCCAGCAGTCCAGGGGGCTGGGGCACAGATACGCAGTATTTT.

The V call is TRBV7-8, the J call TRBJ1-2; D ambiguous. The CDR3 runs 15 residues. V lost 2 bases to trimming and J lost 4 bases, with 14 bases between them. The germline V gene has CDR1 SGHVS and CDR2 FQNEAQ. CDR3 nucleotides: TGTGCCAGCAGCTTATGGGCAGGTTTCTTCTATGGCTACACCTTC. Protein sequence: CASSLWAGFFYGYTF.

The chain couples TRBV27 to TRBJ2-1; a weak D match, TRBD2 (6 bases). The CDR3 loop spans 17 amino acids. Germline CDR1 is MNHEY and CDR2 is SMNVEV (reference sequence). Trimming cost V 6 bases and J 4 bases, with 22 bases left between them. CDR3 loop: CASSLLLLALKYNEQFF. In nucleotides, the CDR3 is TGTGCCAGCAGCCTCCTCCTTCTAGCGCTTAAGTACAATGAGCAGTTCTTC.

In its sample, this clone was seen a few times. V and J are TRBV19 and TRBJ1-2, with 8 bases aligning to TRBD1. This CDR3 is 14 amino acids long. The junction had 4 bases not matched to a gene; V was cut back by 3 bases and J by 4 bases. Germline CDR1 and CDR2: LNHDA and SQIVND (reference sequence). CDR3 residues: CASSMTGVRYGYTF. Here the CDR3 DNA reads TGTGCCAGTAGTATGACAGGGGTGCGCTATGGCTACACCTTC.

The chain is built from TRBV4-1 and TRBJ1-1; tentatively, D is TRBD1 (5 bases). This CDR3 comprises 12 residues. V was pared by 0 bases and J by 8 bases, with 7 bases between. Germline CDR1 reads MGHRA; CDR2 reads YSYEKL. CDR3 in DNA: TGCGCCAGCAGCCAAGATGCAGGGGAAGCTTTCTTT. It translates to CASSQDAGEAFF.

This chain joins TRBV18 and TRBJ2-1, with 7 bases that match TRBD1. Trimming cost V 0 bases and J 4 bases; bases outside gene matches: 3. The germline CDR1 and CDR2 sequences are KGHSH and LQKENI. The CDR3 spans 15 residues. Here the CDR3 reads CASSPPGQIYNEQFF. The CDR3 bases are TGTGCCAGCTCACCACCGGGACAGATATACAATGAGCAGTTCTTC.

The gene calls are TRBV6-1 and TRBJ2-2; tentatively, D is TRBD2 (6 bases). The V gene's germline CDR1 is MNHNS and CDR2 SASEGT. This CDR3 has 19 amino acids. V dropped 1 base and J dropped 5 bases, with 23 bases sitting between them. CDR3 residues: CASSEVLSSSDRRTGELFF. As DNA, the CDR3 is TGTGCCAGCAGTGAAGTATTGAGTTCTAGCGACAGACGGACCGGGGAGCTGTTTTTT.

This chain uses TRBV7-2 with TRBJ2-7; no definite D call. This CDR3 has 16 amino acids. Trimming cost V 1 base and J 0 bases, with 13 bases left between them. The germline V gene encodes CDR1 SGHTA and CDR2 FQGNSA. CDR3 in amino acids: CASSLVLQTSSYEQYF. The CDR3, as DNA: TGTGCCAGCAGCTTAGTTCTGCAGACAAGCTCCTACGAGCAGTACTTC. Combining the CDR3 with reference TRBV7-2 and TRBJ2-7 gives the whole variable domain GAGVSQSPSNKVTEKGKDVELRCDPISGHTALYWYRQSLGQGLEFLIYFQGNSAPDKSGLPSDRFSAERTGGSVSTLTIQRTQQEDSAVYLCASSLVLQTSSYEQYFGPGTRLTVT.